This T cell receptor (beta chain) is drawn from a study of CXCR3-negative and CXCR3-positive naive CD8 T cells. Study-wide results and limits: For memory CD8+ cells diversity was much lower, but both naive subsets had comparably high diversity.

The TRB cDNA libraries were prepared by 5' RACE with UMI labels. Each CDR3 protein gets one entry in TCRdb, which reprocessed the 5' RACE reads and gives no DNA. The specimen's table records approximately 62,000 distinct CDR3 sequences. Comments on this clonotype: The antigen is undetermined.

CDR3 length equals 18 residues. The source is a human donor in good health. Some clones in this sample may be carry-over from other donors' samples. Sequenced: naive CXCR3- CD8+ T cells from blood. Subset: CD45RO-CCR7+CD27+CD95- naive CD8+ T cells lacking CXCR3 (TNR3-). This chain links TRBV12-3 or TRBV12-4 with TRBJ2-5; TCRdb designates TRBD2, a call that cannot be tested without DNA. This CDR3 reads CASSPGTSGGDFQETQYF.